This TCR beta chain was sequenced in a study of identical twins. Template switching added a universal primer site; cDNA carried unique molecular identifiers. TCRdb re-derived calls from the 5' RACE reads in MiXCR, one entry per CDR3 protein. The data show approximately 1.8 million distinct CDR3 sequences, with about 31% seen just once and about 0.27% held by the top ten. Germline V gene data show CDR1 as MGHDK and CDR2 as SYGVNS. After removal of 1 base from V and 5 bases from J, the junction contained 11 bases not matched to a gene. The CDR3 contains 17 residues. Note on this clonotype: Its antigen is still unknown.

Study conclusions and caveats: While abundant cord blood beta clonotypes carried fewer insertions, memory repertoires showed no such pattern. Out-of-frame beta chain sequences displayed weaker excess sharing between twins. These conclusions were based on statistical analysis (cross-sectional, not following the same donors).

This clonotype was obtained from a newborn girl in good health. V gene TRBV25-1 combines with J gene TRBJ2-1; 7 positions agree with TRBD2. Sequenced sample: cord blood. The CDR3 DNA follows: TGTGCCAGCAGTGAATTTTCGATCGGCGGGAGTCACAATGAGCAGTTCTTC. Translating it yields CASSEFSIGGSHNEQFF.